The 23 T cell receptor beta chains below were found in one sample sequenced in a study of T-cell reconstitution after alpha-beta-depleted transplantation in children. Unique molecular identifiers were built into the TCRbeta library. One entry per CDR3 protein results from TCRdb running MiXCR on the PCR reads. The repertoire holds some 200,000 distinct CDR3 sequences, roughly 9% seen once, with around 6.2% in the top ten. This specimen was PBMCs from the stem cell graft donor, taken from the stem cell graft. The origin of the receptors is a human donor who donated a stem cell graft to a child with acute lymphoblastic leukemia.

At least ten counts were recorded for this clonotype. Here the CDR3 DNA reads TGCGCCAGCAGGGAGCCCACTGGGTACACTGAAGCTTTCTTT. Translating gives CASREPTGYTEAFF. V and J are TRBV5-1 and TRBJ1-1, with D unclear. Germline lookup yields CDR1 SGHRS and CDR2 YFSETQ. V lost 5 bases to trimming and J lost 3 bases, with 14 bases between them. The CDR3 contains 14 residues. Filled out from reference TRBV5-1 and TRBJ1-1, the complete variable domain reads KAGVTQTPRYLIKTRGQQVTLSCSPISGHRSVSWYQQTPGQGLQFLFEYFSETQRNKGNFPGRFSGRQFSNSRSEMNVSTLELGDSALYLCASREPTGYTEAFFGQGTRLTVV.

The CDR3 protein is CASSLGAGITYEQYF. The CDR3 DNA reads as TGCGCCAGCAGCTTGGGTGCAGGGATCACCTACGAGCAGTACTTC. V usage is TRBV5-1 and J usage is TRBJ2-7, with D possibly being TRBD1 (5 bases). CDR3 length equals 15 residues. Germline V gene data show CDR1 as SGHRS and CDR2 as YFSETQ. V was pared by 0 bases and J by 2 bases, with 12 bases between.

This clonotype was found many times. The CDR3 coding sequence is TGTGCCAGCAGTTGGTCTAGCGGGGGCGACGAGCAGTACTTC. Its translation is CASSWSSGGDEQYF. The rearrangement uses TRBV12-3 or TRBV12-4 and TRBJ2-7; 10 bases are shared with TRBD2. V was pared by 4 bases and J by 5 bases, with 5 bases of the junction left unmatched. This CDR3 comprises 14 residues.

The sample holds many counts of this clonotype. This CDR3 is CASSQTDTQYF. DNA of the CDR3: TGTGCCAGCAGTCAGACAGATACGCAGTATTTT. The genes are TRBV27 and TRBJ2-3; the D is unclear. Germline CDR1 MNHEY, CDR2 SMNVEV (reference sequence). V was shortened by 5 bases and J by 3 bases, with 3 bases between the two germline ends. The CDR3 extends over 11 amino acids.

This clonotype has at least ten counts. The chain is built from TRBV12-3 or TRBV12-4 and TRBJ1-1; D gene ambiguous. Trimming removed 1 base at V and 5 bases at J, with 5 bases between. The CDR3 consists of 12 residues. The CDR3 bases are TGTGCCAGCAGTTTAGGGCGGACTGAAGCTTTCTTT. Translation: CASSLGRTEAFF.

The rearrangement links TRBV6-2 or TRBV6-3 to TRBJ2-1; 13 bases match TRBD2. V trimming: 6 bases; J trimming: 1 base; junction bases outside the gene matches: 15. Germline CDR1 reads MNHEY; CDR2 reads SVGEGT. The CDR3 length is 20 residues. CDR3 DNA: TGTGCCAGCAGGCCTACTAGCGGGGGGGCCAGAGCTTTGTCCTACAATGAGCAGTTCTTC. Protein: CASRPTSGGARALSYNEQFF.

The V and J genes are TRBV5-1 and TRBJ2-7, with 8 bases identical to TRBD2. The germline gives CDR1 SGHRS, CDR2 YFSETQ. V dropped 2 bases and J dropped 1; count of bases not matched to a gene: 5. There are 15 residues in the CDR3. This CDR3 reads CASSFGGTRSYEQYF. Here the CDR3 DNA reads TGCGCCAGCAGCTTCGGCGGGACTAGGTCCTACGAGCAGTACTTC.

The chain joins TRBV18 to TRBJ1-5, with D possibly being TRBD1 (5 bases). Trimming stripped 1 base from V and 5 bases from J, with 12 bases between. Germline V gene sequence: CDR1 KGHSH, CDR2 LQKENI. The CDR3 spans 15 residues. CDR3 protein: CASSPLGDVDQPQHF. Here the CDR3 DNA reads TGTGCCAGCTCACCACTTGGGGACGTAGATCAGCCCCAGCATTTT.

This rearrangement joins TRBV10-3 to TRBJ1-1; possible D gene TRBD1, 5 bases. V gave up 7 bases and J gave up 6 bases, with 18 bases separating them. This CDR3 is built from 14 residues. Germline V CDR1 and CDR2: ENHRY, SYGVKD. CDR3 nucleotide sequence: TGTGCCATCACCACTTTGGGGGTAGACGCTGAAGCTTTCTTT. It is translated as CAITTLGVDAEAFF.

This clonotype was recorded a few times. The rearrangement uses TRBV6-1 and TRBJ2-2; D may be TRBD2 (5 bases). Trimming took off 6 bases at V and 4 bases at J, with 15 bases between the two ends. CDR1 MNHNS and CDR2 SASEGT come from the germline V gene. The CDR3 is 15 residues long. The CDR3 region is CASSLGLLATGELFF. The DNA of the CDR3 is TGTGCCAGCAGCCTCGGACTGTTGGCCACCGGGGAGCTGTTTTTT.

The chain joins TRBV9 to TRBJ2-5, with 13 bases aligning to TRBD2. The V segment lost 3 bases and the J segment 11 bases; nucleotides outside the gene matches: 10. Looked up from germline, CDR1 is SGDLS and CDR2 is YYNGEE. The CDR3 loop spans 15 amino acids. CDR3 sequence (DNA): TGTGCCAGCAGCGAAGGGACTAGCGGGGACTATAGACAGTACTTC. Translated, it gives CASSEGTSGDYRQYF.

The table lists this clonotype with a few counts. DNA of the CDR3: TGCGCCAGCAGTGAGACACAGGGTCAGCCCCAGCATTTT. Its protein is CASSETQGQPQHF. The V gene is TRBV10-2, the J gene TRBJ1-5; perhaps TRBD1 as D (6 bases). The germline V and J ends were trimmed by 2 bases and 6 bases, with 8 bases remaining between them. CDR3 length: 13 amino acids. Germline CDR1 and CDR2: WSHSY and SAAADI.

The chain is built from TRBV27 and TRBJ1-2; D not certain. V was cut by 6 bases and J by 4 bases, with 9 bases left in between. The germline V gene has CDR1 MNHEY and CDR2 SMNVEV (reference sequence). The CDR3 length is 12 residues. CDR3 sequence reads: CASRRNSYGYTF. Written as DNA, the CDR3 is TGTGCCAGCAGGCGCAATTCCTATGGCTACACCTTC.

This clonotype was found many times. The gene calls are TRBV7-9 and TRBJ1-2; 9 nucleotides match TRBD1. In germline, CDR1 is SEHNR, CDR2 FQNEAQ (reference sequence). The CDR3 totals 16 residues. With V trimmed by 4 bases and J by 3 bases, 9 bases remained unmatched. CDR3 in amino acids: CASSSGTGGAYYGYTF. The DNA of the CDR3 is TGTGCCAGCAGCTCGGGCACAGGGGGCGCTTACTATGGCTACACCTTC.

This clonotype was picked up many times. The genes are TRBV7-2 and TRBJ1-1, with D possibly TRBD1 on 6 matching bases. The V end was cut by 1 base, the J end by 3 bases, with 18 bases between. Germline V gives CDR1 SGHTA, CDR2 FQGNSA. The CDR3 consists of 17 residues. CDR3 loop: CASSLGVPGGADTEAFF. CDR3 nucleotide sequence: TGTGCCAGCAGCTTAGGTGTCCCTGGGGGGGCGGACACTGAAGCTTTCTTT.

There are a few counts of this clonotype. This rearrangement joins TRBV5-1 to TRBJ2-2, with 8 positions matching TRBD1. This CDR3 has 16 residues. CDR1 and CDR2 (germline): SGHRS, YFSETQ. Losses at the gene ends were 3 bases for V and 1 base for J; bases not matched to a gene: 5. The CDR3 DNA reads as TGCGCCAGCAGCTACTCCGGGACAGGGAACACCGGGGAGCTGTTTTTT. This encodes CASSYSGTGNTGELFF.

Ten or more counts support this clonotype. This sequence joins TRBV20-1 and TRBJ2-7; 7 nucleotides agree with TRBD1. Germline lookup yields CDR1 DFQATT and CDR2 SNEGSKA (reference sequence). J gave up 0 bases and V 6 bases, and 5 bases lay outside the gene matches. This CDR3 region has 13 residues. The CDR3 is CSAWDSLSYEQYF. The CDR3 DNA follows: TGCAGTGCGTGGGACAGCCTCTCCTACGAGCAGTACTTC.

The chain joins TRBV28 to TRBJ2-7, with TRBD1 matching over 9 bases. With 4 bases clipped from V and 1 base from J, the junction kept 2 bases outside the gene matches. The CDR3 has 14 residues. From germline, CDR1 is MDHEN and CDR2 SYDVKM. CDR3 loop: CASSWTGVSYEQYF. The CDR3 nucleotides are TGTGCCAGCAGTTGGACAGGGGTATCCTACGAGCAGTACTTC.

This clonotype was found a few times. The chain couples TRBV15 to TRBJ1-4; D might be TRBD1 (6 bases). The germline V and J ends were trimmed by 0 bases and 4 bases, with 12 bases remaining between them. This CDR3 has 16 amino acids. Germline lookup yields CDR1 LNHNV and CDR2 YYDKDF (reference sequence). CDR3 sequence (DNA): TGTGCCACCAGCAGAGATTACGGAGGGGGTAATGAAAAACTGTTTTTT. This encodes CATSRDYGGGNEKLFF. The variable domain in full, completed from reference TRBV15 and TRBJ1-4, reads DAMVIQNPRYQVTQFGKPVTLSCSQTLNHNVMYWYQQKSSQAPKLLFHYYDKDFNNEADTPDNFQSRRPNTSFCFLDIRSPGLGDTAMYLCATSRDYGGGNEKLFFGSGTQLSVL.

The J gene is TRBJ1-6, the V gene TRBV3-1, with D possibly matching TRBD1 (5 bases). Looked up from germline, CDR1 is LGHDT and CDR2 is YNNKEL (reference sequence). V was shortened by 1 base and J by 10 bases, with 11 bases between the two germline ends. This CDR3 spans 14 amino acids. The CDR3 nucleotides are TGTGCCAGCAGCCAAGTCGTGGGGGAATCACCCCTCCACTTT. Its protein product is CASSQVVGESPLHF.

Many counts were recorded for this clonotype. The chain joins TRBV6-1 to TRBJ1-5; no definite D call. Trimming left V 3 bases short and J 0 bases short, with 12 bases between. The germline CDR1 and CDR2 sequences are MNHNS and SASEGT. CDR3 length equals 16 residues. Here the CDR3 DNA reads TGTGCCAGCAGTGAGATTAAAATCGTTAGCAATCAGCCCCAGCATTTT. Translating it yields CASSEIKIVSNQPQHF.

This clonotype was detected only a few times. The chain is built from TRBV27 and TRBJ1-1; the D gene is possibly TRBD1 (6 bases). Germline V CDR1 and CDR2: MNHEY, SMNVEV (reference sequence). The CDR3 has 15 amino acids. The V end lost 0 bases, the J end lost 4 bases, and 12 bases lay between the germline ends. The CDR3, as DNA: TGTGCCAGCAGTTTATCATCAGGGGTGGGCACTGAAGCTTTCTTT. Protein: CASSLSSGVGTEAFF.

V and J are TRBV6-1 and TRBJ1-1; D not resolved. The ends were cut back, 1 base at V and 11 bases at J, with 17 bases in the middle. This CDR3 is built from 14 residues. Germline V gene data show CDR1 as MNHNS and CDR2 as SASEGT. This chain's CDR3 is CASSEVGGLGWAFF. Here the CDR3 DNA reads TGTGCCAGCAGTGAAGTGGGAGGTCTGGGCTGGGCTTTCTTT.